This is a list of T cell receptor beta chains from one sample in a study of T cells in localized non-small cell lung cancer. Assay used: immunoSEQ multiplex PCR; TCRdb lists only in-frame clones, some missing. The sample includes more than 1,500 clones, about 25% of them seen just once. Material: normal lung tissue next to the tumor, obtained before any cancer treatment. The receptor set was obtained from a male donor at least 60 years old with stage II lung adenocarcinoma. Both conserved end residues are part of each CDR3. The D gene is left open where the match is weak. Size is omitted from some rows. Given values are once, few, many or a class for expanded clones.

len: 16; d_gene: TRBD1; v_gene: TRBV6-8; abundance: medium-sized; j_gene: TRBJ1-2; CDR3aa: CASKEQGQGSGYGYTF; CDR3nt: TGTGCCAGCAAGGAGCAGGGACAGGGGTCTGGCTATGGCTACACCTTC
len: 16; d_gene: TRBD2; v_gene: TRBV11-3; abundance: many; j_gene: TRBJ2-5; CDR3aa: CASSLGEGRSGETQYF; CDR3nt: TGTGCCAGCAGCTTAGGGGAGGGGAGGAGCGGAGAGACCCAGTACTTC
len: 14; d_gene: TRBD2; v_gene: TRBV11-3; abundance: large; j_gene: TRBJ2-5; CDR3aa: CASSPGTRKETQYF; CDR3nt: TGTGCCAGCAGCCCCGGGACTAGGAAAGAGACCCAGTACTTC
len: 12; d_gene: -; v_gene: TRBV29-1; abundance: few; j_gene: TRBJ1-1; CDR3aa: CSVGSLNTEAFF; CDR3nt: TGCAGCGTTGGGAGCCTGAACACTGAAGCTTTCTTT
len: 13; d_gene: -; v_gene: TRBV6-8; abundance: -; j_gene: TRBJ2-2; CDR3aa: CASRNENTGELFF; CDR3nt: TGTGCCAGCAGGAATGAGAACACCGGGGAGCTGTTTTTT
len: 15; d_gene: -; v_gene: TRBV10-3; abundance: -; j_gene: TRBJ2-3; CDR3aa: CAISESGGFTDTQYF; CDR3nt: TGTGCCATCAGTGAGTCTGGGGGATTCACAGATACGCAGTATTTT
len: 17; d_gene: -; v_gene: TRBV5-1; abundance: -; j_gene: TRBJ2-6; CDR3aa: CASSLTGSSSGANVLTF; CDR3nt: TGCGCCAGCAGCTTGACAGGGAGTAGTAGTGGGGCCAACGTCCTGACTTTC
len: 16; d_gene: -; v_gene: TRBV11-3; abundance: few; j_gene: TRBJ2-5; CDR3aa: CASSSWAQGRGETQYF; CDR3nt: TGTGCCAGCAGCTCCTGGGCCCAGGGAAGAGGAGAGACCCAGTACTTC
len: 14; d_gene: -; v_gene: TRBV11-3; abundance: medium-sized; j_gene: TRBJ1-5; CDR3aa: CASSFLVGNQPQHF; CDR3nt: TGTGCCAGCAGCTTTCTGGTGGGTAATCAGCCCCAGCATTTT
len: 14; d_gene: -; v_gene: TRBV6-8; abundance: -; j_gene: TRBJ2-7; CDR3aa: CASSTRGGGDEQYF; CDR3nt: TGTGCCAGCAGTACCCGAGGGGGTGGCGACGAGCAGTACTTC
len: 14; d_gene: -; v_gene: TRBV6-8; abundance: -; j_gene: TRBJ2-5; CDR3aa: CASSYVQIQETQYF; CDR3nt: TGTGCCAGCAGCTACGTACAGATCCAAGAGACCCAGTACTTC
len: 12; d_gene: -; v_gene: TRBV18; abundance: -; j_gene: TRBJ1-2; CDR3aa: CASSPPNYGYTF; CDR3nt: TGTGCCAGCTCACCACCTAACTATGGCTACACCTTC
len: 13; d_gene: -; v_gene: TRBV6-8; abundance: medium-sized; j_gene: TRBJ1-2; CDR3aa: CATVPGRYLGYTF; CDR3nt: TGTGCCACCGTTCCAGGTCGTTATCTGGGCTACACCTTC
len: 13; d_gene: -; v_gene: TRBV28; abundance: once; j_gene: TRBJ2-5; CDR3aa: CASSSAELETQYF; CDR3nt: TGTGCCAGCAGTTCGGCCGAATTGGAGACCCAGTACTTC
len: 13; d_gene: -; v_gene: TRBV25-1; abundance: -; j_gene: TRBJ2-5; CDR3aa: CASSEGGEETQYF; CDR3nt: TGTGCCAGCAGTGAAGGTGGGGAAGAGACCCAGTACTTC
len: 14; d_gene: -; v_gene: TRBV25-1; abundance: -; j_gene: TRBJ1-2; CDR3aa: CASSEPQGRYGYTF; CDR3nt: TGTGCCAGCAGTGAGCCTCAGGGACGGTATGGCTACACCTTC
len: 14; d_gene: TRBD1; v_gene: TRBV10-2; abundance: -; j_gene: TRBJ2-3; CDR3aa: CASIGQGWEDTQYF; CDR3nt: TGCGCCAGTATTGGACAGGGATGGGAAGATACGCAGTATTTT
len: 13; d_gene: -; v_gene: TRBV10-1; abundance: few; j_gene: TRBJ2-7; CDR3aa: CASSESKHLGQYF; CDR3nt: TGCGCCAGCAGTGAGTCGAAACACCTCGGGCAGTACTTC
len: 14; d_gene: -; v_gene: TRBV6-8; abundance: few; j_gene: TRBJ2-2; CDR3aa: CAISRDPTGAELFF; CDR3nt: TGTGCCATCAGCCGAGATCCTACCGGGGCGGAGCTGTTTTTT
len: 19; d_gene: -; v_gene: TRBV2; abundance: few; j_gene: TRBJ1-1; CDR3aa: CASSNLVPEPQVSNTEAFF; CDR3nt: TGTGCCAGCAGCAATCTTGTCCCCGAACCACAGGTGTCGAACACTGAAGCTTTCTTT
len: 15; d_gene: -; v_gene: TRBV28; abundance: once; j_gene: TRBJ2-4; CDR3aa: CASSSPGGGGRRLNF; CDR3nt: TGTGCCAGCAGTTCCCCAGGGGGTGGCGGGAGACGGTTGAACTTC
len: 15; d_gene: TRBD2; v_gene: TRBV9; abundance: medium-sized; j_gene: TRBJ2-3; CDR3aa: CASSVSGRASDTQYF; CDR3nt: TGTGCCAGCAGTGTTAGCGGGAGGGCGTCAGATACGCAGTATTTT
len: 14; d_gene: -; v_gene: TRBV9; abundance: -; j_gene: TRBJ2-7; CDR3aa: CASSSRDNSYEQYF; CDR3nt: TGTGCCAGCAGCTCCCGGGACAACTCCTACGAGCAGTACTTC
len: 17; d_gene: -; v_gene: TRBV11-3; abundance: -; j_gene: TRBJ2-3; CDR3aa: CASSPLLRGKVTDTQYF; CDR3nt: TGTGCCAGCAGCCCCCTACTCCGCGGGAAAGTCACAGATACGCAGTATTTT
len: 15; d_gene: -; v_gene: TRBV11-3; abundance: few; j_gene: TRBJ1-1; CDR3aa: CASSLGSTGYTEAFF; CDR3nt: TGTGCCAGCAGCTTAGGGTCGACAGGCTACACTGAAGCTTTCTTT
len: 15; d_gene: TRBD2; v_gene: TRBV18; abundance: -; j_gene: TRBJ2-1; CDR3aa: CASSQAGSSYNEQFF; CDR3nt: TGTGCCAGCTCTCAAGCGGGGAGCTCCTACAATGAGCAGTTCTTC
len: 15; d_gene: TRBD1; v_gene: TRBV9; abundance: few; j_gene: TRBJ1-5; CDR3aa: CASSVTGGAGQPQHF; CDR3nt: TGTGCCAGCAGCGTGACAGGGGGCGCGGGACAGCCCCAGCATTTT
len: 15; d_gene: -; v_gene: TRBV6-8; abundance: -; j_gene: TRBJ2-1; CDR3aa: CASSFSRTRVGEQFF; CDR3nt: TGTGCCAGCAGTTTCTCTAGAACGCGGGTGGGTGAGCAGTTCTTC
len: 13; d_gene: -; v_gene: TRBV19; abundance: -; j_gene: TRBJ2-3; CDR3aa: CATRHTSTDTQYF; CDR3nt: TGTGCCACTAGACACACTTCCACAGATACGCAGTATTTT
len: 13; d_gene: -; v_gene: TRBV6-8; abundance: -; j_gene: TRBJ2-7; CDR3aa: CASSARGAYEQYF; CDR3nt: TGTGCCAGCAGTGCCAGGGGAGCCTACGAGCAGTACTTC